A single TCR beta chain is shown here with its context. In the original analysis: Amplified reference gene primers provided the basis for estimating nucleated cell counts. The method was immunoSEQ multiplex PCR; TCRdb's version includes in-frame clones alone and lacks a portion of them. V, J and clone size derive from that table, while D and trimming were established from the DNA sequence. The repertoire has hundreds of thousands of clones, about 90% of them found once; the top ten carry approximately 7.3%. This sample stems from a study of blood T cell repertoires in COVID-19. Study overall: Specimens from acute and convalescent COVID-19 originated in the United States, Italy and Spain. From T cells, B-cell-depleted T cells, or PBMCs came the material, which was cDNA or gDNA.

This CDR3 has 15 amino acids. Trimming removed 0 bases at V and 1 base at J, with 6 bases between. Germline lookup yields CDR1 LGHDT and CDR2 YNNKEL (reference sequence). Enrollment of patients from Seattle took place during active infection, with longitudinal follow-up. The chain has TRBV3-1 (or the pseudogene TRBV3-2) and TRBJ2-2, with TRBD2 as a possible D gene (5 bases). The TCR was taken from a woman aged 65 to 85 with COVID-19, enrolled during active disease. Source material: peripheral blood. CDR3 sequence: CASSQDRGNTGELFF. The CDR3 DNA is TGTGCCAGCAGCCAAGATCGGGGGAACACCGGGGAGCTGTTTTTT.